This T cell receptor (beta chain) was identified in a study of CD8+ T cells in alopecia areata (dated by TCRdb to the late 2010s). Background on the whole study: The treated patients, all with moderate-to-severe alopecia areata, were enrolled in an open-label pilot trial of oral tofacitinib given at 5 to 10 mg twice daily. Tofacitinib was administered for 6 to 18 months, and 6 months of follow-up off drug were then conducted to assess delayed response and recurrence. For the treated patients, the SALT score, which quantifies what percentage of scalp surface area is affected, served as the measure of disease severity. In both human patients and the C3H/HeJ mouse model, the study applied high-throughput TCRbeta sequencing to look at T cell clonal expansion in alopecia areata. In humans, TCRbeta sequencing was performed on scalp tissue and on sorted CD4+ and CD8+ peripheral blood T cells from healthy controls and from patients with patchy or totalis/universalis alopecia areata. Patients on tofacitinib were biopsied at baseline and after 4 and 24 weeks of treatment, and several of the patients also had a later scalp biopsy. Clonality in the scalp was compared among normal scalp (n=4), patchy alopecia areata scalp (n=8), and alopecia totalis/universalis scalp (n=8). RNA came from the PAXgene miRNA kit for fixed scalp, the miRNeasy kit for PBMCs, and the RNeasy kit for mouse skin. TCRbeta CDR3 regions were amplified by immunoSEQ multiplex PCR using 35 Vbeta forward and 13 Jbeta reverse primers. Results and caveats for the whole study, not just this receptor: Shared TCR sequences between patients were less evident than in mice, which may be partly attributable to HLA diversity in the patient population. With tofacitinib, both scalp clonality and the number of expanded CD8+ clones among the top 100 scalp clones went down significantly. Because the treated cohort was small and included a single nonresponder, larger studies are needed to assess links between baseline CD8+ expansion and response. Lesional scalp, especially in alopecia totalis/universalis, showed higher clonality and more expanded CD8+ clones than normal scalp, suggesting antigenic drive. During tofacitinib treatment, many expanded lesional clones remained in scalp and blood, and this persistence may partly explain relapse after treatment is stopped. Scalp TCR repertoire analysis is complicated because resident alphabeta T cells in normal human skin are also sequenced, whereas mouse skin is dominated by gammadelta T cells.

Remarks on this clone: Which antigen it targets is not known. The sample holds no much larger clone one base away, and base qualities are not on file.

Here V drops 8 bases and J drops 5 bases, and the junction holds 8 bases not matched to any gene. CDR1 and CDR2, looked up from the germline V gene, are SGHRS and YFSETQ. The CDR3 starts with the cysteine, ends with the phenylalanine, and has 13 residues. Only the CDR3 part of the read is kept: 39 bases, read in frame from the first base. Library creation used the immunoSEQ multiplex PCR assay. For TCR sequencing, RNA was extracted from every sample and reverse transcribed into cDNA to serve as template. First-strand cDNA was synthesized using SuperScript III with a 2:1 mix of oligo-dT and random hexamers. A synthetic immune receptor repertoire was used to assess amplification bias, and residual bias was removed computationally. As for the authors' bioinformatics: After raw reads were preprocessed to remove errors, the CDR3 was defined following IMGT conventions as running from the conserved cysteine to phenylalanine. Clonality was computed as 1 minus the Shannon entropy, with the entropy normalized by log2 of the number of productive unique TCRs. Whether scalp clones were CD4 or CD8 was inferred by matching scalp TCRbeta sequences against CD4 and CD8 repertoires sorted from blood. Drawn from immuneACCESS, this table holds only the in-frame rearrangements with V and J called that TCRdb kept. Clones are partly lost; checked studies trace under half to an unresolved V gene and leave the rest unexplained. V, J and clone size are those of that table, while D and trimming were read from the DNA. This sample gives over 120,000 clones in total; about 59% of them show up just once. 15% of the sample belongs to the ten largest clones.

The time point label, read with the paper, signifies: around 4 weeks on oral tofacitinib. The sample's treatment or condition label is to be understood as: oral pan-JAK inhibitor, 5-10 mg twice daily. Lesional scalp punch biopsies and peripheral blood were obtained from alopecia areata patients. PBMCs were isolated by density centrifugation and stained for CD3, CD4 and CD8, after which CD4+ and CD8+ T cells were sorted on a FACSAria. In this chain, TRBV5-1 is recombined with TRBJ2-7; 9 central nucleotides agree with TRBD1. The TCR was taken from a human donor with alopecia areata. This sample comprised CD8+ T cells sorted from blood, obtained at week 4, from a patient treated with tofacitinib. The CDR3 protein: CASMGQGLDEQYF. The bases are TGCGCCAGTATGGGACAGGGATTAGACGAGCAGTACTTC.